This TCR beta chain was identified during a study of blood T cell repertoires in COVID-19. TCRdb keeps only in-frame clones here, not all; method: immunoSEQ multiplex PCR. The sample has over 250,000 clones, 75% to 90% seen once. This clone was seen more than once but under ten times. The specimen sequenced was PBMCs or T cells enriched from blood (not recorded which). This clonotype was sampled from a woman younger than 35 who had recovered from COVID-19.

In nucleotides, the CDR3 is TGTGCCAGCACCGCCGGGGGGCAGGGAAGGACCCAGTACTTC. Translation gives CASTAGGQGRTQYF. The chain recombines TRBV6-5 with TRBJ2-5; TRBD2 might be the D (7 bases). The CDR3 is 14 amino acids. Per germline, CDR1 MNHEY and CDR2 SVGAGI. The V end was cut by 7 bases, the J end by 7 bases, with 19 bases between.